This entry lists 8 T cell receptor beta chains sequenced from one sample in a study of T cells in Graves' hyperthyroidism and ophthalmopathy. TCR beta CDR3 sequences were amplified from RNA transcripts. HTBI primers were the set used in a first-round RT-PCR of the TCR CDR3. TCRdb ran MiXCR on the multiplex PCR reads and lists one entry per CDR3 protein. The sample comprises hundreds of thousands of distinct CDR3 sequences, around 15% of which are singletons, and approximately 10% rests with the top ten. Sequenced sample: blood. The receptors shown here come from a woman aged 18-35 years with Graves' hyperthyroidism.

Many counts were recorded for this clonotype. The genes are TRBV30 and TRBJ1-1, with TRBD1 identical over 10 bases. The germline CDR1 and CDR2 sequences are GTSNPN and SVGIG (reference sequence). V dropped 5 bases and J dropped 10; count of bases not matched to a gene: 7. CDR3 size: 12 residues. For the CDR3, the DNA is TGTGCCTGGGCGGGACAGGGGCTTCGAGCTTTCTTT. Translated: CAWAGQGLRAFF.

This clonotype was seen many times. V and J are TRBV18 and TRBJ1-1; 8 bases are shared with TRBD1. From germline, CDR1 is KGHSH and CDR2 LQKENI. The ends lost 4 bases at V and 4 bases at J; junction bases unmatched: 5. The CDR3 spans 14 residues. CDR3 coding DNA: TGTGCCAGCTCACACGGACAGGGCACCACTGAAGCTTTCTTT. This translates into CASSHGQGTTEAFF.

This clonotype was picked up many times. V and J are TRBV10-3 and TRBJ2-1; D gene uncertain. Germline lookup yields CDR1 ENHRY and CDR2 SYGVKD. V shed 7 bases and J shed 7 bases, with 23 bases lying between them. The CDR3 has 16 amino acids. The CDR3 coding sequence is TGTGCCATCAAAGGCTCCCTAGGCAGCCTATGGAATGAGCAGTTCTTC. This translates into CAIKGSLGSLWNEQFF.

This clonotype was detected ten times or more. The CDR3 DNA is TGCAGTGCTAGGAGAAAAGGACTAGCTAACACCGGGGAGCTGTTTTTT. Translated, it gives CSARRKGLANTGELFF. This rearrangement joins TRBV20-1 to TRBJ2-2; TRBD2 aligns across 8 bases. The CDR3 spans 16 residues. Per the germline V gene, CDR1 is DFQATT and CDR2 is SNEGSKA (reference sequence). The ends lost 3 bases at V and 2 bases at J; junction bases unmatched: 8.

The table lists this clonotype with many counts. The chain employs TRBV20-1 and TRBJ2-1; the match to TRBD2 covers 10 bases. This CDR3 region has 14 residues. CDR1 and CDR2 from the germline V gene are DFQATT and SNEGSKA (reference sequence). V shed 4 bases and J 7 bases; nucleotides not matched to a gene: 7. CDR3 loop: CSAKRLAGVNEQFF. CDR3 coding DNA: TGCAGTGCTAAACGGCTAGCGGGAGTAAATGAGCAGTTCTTC.

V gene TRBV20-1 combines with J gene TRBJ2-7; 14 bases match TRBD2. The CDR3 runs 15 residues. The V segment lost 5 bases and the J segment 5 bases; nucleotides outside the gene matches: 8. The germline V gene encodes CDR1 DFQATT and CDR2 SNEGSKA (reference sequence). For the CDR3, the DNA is TGCAGTGCTTCGCAACCGGGACTAGCGGGAGACGAGCAGTACTTC. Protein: CSASQPGLAGDEQYF.

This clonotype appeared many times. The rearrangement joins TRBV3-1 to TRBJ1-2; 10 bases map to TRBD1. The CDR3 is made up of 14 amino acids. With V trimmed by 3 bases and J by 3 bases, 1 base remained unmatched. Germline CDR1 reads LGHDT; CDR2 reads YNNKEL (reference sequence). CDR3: CASSHGTGDYGYTF. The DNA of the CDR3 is TGTGCCAGCAGCCACGGGACAGGGGACTATGGCTACACCTTC.

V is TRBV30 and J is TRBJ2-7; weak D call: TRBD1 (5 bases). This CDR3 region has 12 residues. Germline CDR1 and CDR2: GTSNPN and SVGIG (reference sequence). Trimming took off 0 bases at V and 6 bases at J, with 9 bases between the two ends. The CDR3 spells CAWSVLGPEQYF. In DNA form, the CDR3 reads TGTGCCTGGAGTGTACTGGGGCCCGAGCAGTACTTC. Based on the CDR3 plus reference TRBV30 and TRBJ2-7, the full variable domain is SQTIHQWPATLVQPVGSPLSLECTVEGTSNPNLYWYRQAAGRGLQLLFYSVGIGQISSEVPQNLSASRPQDRQFILSSKKLLLSDSGFYLCAWSVLGPEQYFGPGTRLTVT.